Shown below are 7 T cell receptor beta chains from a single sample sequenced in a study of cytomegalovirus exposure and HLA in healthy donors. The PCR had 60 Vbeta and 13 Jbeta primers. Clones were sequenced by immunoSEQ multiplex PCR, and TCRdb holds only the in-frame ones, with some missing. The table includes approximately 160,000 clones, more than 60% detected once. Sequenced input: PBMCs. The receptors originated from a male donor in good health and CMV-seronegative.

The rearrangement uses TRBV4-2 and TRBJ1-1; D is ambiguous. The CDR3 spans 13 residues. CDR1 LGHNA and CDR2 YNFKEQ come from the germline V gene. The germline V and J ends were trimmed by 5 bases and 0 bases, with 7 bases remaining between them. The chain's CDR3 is CASSSRMNTEAFF. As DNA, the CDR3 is TGTGCCAGCAGCTCGCGCATGAACACTGAAGCTTTCTTT.

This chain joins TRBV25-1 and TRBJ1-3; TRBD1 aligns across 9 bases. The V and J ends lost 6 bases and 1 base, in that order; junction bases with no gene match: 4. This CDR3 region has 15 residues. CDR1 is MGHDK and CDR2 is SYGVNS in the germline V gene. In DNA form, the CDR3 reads TGTGCCAGCAGCCCCGGGACAGGGTCTGGAAACACCATATATTTT. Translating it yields CASSPGTGSGNTIYF.

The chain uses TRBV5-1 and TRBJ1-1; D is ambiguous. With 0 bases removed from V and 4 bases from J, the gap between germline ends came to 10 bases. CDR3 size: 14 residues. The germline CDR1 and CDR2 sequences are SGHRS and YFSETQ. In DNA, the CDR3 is TGCGCCAGCAGCTTGGAACGCGGAGGCACTGAAGCTTTCTTT. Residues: CASSLERGGTEAFF.

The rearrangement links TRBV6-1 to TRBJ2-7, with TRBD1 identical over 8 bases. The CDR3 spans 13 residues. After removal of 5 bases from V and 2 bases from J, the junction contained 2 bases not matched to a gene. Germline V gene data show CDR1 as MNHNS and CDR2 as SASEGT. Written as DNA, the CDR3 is TGTGCCAGCAGTTCACAGGGGGCCTACGAGCAGTACTTC. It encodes CASSSQGAYEQYF.

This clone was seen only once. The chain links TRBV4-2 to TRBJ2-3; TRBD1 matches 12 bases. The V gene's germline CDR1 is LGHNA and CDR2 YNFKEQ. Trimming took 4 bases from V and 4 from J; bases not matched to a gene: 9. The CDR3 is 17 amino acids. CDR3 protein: CASSLSGGQGASDTQYF. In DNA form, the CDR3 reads TGTGCCAGCAGCCTAAGTGGGGGACAGGGGGCTTCAGATACGCAGTATTTT.

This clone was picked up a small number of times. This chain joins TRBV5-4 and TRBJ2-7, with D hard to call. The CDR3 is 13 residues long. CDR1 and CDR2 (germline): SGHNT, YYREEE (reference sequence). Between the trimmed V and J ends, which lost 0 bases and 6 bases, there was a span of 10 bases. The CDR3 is CASSLVEYGEQYF. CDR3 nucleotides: TGTGCCAGCAGCTTGGTCGAGTACGGCGAGCAGTACTTC.

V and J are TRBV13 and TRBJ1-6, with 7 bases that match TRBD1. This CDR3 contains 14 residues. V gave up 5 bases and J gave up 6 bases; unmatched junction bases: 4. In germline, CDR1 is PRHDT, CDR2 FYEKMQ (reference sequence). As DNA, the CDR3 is TGTGCCAGCAGCGTGGACAGGAGTAATTCACCCCTCCACTTT. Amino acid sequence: CASSVDRSNSPLHF.